This T cell receptor beta chain was recovered during a study of CD8+ T cells in alopecia areata. Looking at the study overall: Tofacitinib continued for 6 to 18 months and was then withheld for 6 months. Study-wide results and caveats: Only one nonresponder was present, which leaves the link between baseline CD8+ expansion and response uncertain.

The germline V gene has CDR1 MGHRA and CDR2 YSYEKL. This CDR3 is built from 16 residues. V was clipped by 1 base and J by 2 bases; unmatched bases: 6. To note about this clone: What it binds is unknown.

This sample's treatment: oral pan-JAK inhibitor, 5-10 mg twice daily. Researchers took lesional scalp punch biopsies and peripheral blood from people who were alopecia areata patients. Extraction of RNA preceded its reverse transcription into cDNA, which served as the sequencing template. Assay used: immunoSEQ multiplex PCR; TCRdb lists only in-frame clones, some missing. In the table there are about 87,000 clones, approximately 70% of which are singletons. Specimen: CD8+ T cells sorted from blood, collected around week 44, from a patient treated with tofacitinib. V gene TRBV4-1 combines with J gene TRBJ2-7; TRBD1 matches 9 bases. The TCR originated in a human donor with alopecia areata. CDR3 in amino acids: CASSQGGDRVTYEQYF. In DNA form, the CDR3 reads TGCGCCAGCAGCCAAGGGGGGGACAGGGTGACCTACGAGCAGTACTTC.